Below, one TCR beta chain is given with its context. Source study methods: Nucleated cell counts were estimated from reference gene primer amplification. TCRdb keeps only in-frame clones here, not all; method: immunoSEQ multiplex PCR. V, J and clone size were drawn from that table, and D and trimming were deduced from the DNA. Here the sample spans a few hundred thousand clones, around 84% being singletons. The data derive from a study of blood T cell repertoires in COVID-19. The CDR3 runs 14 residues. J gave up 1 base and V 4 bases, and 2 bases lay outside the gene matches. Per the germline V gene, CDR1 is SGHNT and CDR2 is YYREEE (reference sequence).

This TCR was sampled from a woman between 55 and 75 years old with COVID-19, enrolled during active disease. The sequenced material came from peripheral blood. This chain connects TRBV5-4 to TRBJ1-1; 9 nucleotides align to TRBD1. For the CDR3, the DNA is TGTGCCAGCAGCCCGGGACAGGGGAACACTGAAGCTTTCTTT. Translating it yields CASSPGQGNTEAFF.